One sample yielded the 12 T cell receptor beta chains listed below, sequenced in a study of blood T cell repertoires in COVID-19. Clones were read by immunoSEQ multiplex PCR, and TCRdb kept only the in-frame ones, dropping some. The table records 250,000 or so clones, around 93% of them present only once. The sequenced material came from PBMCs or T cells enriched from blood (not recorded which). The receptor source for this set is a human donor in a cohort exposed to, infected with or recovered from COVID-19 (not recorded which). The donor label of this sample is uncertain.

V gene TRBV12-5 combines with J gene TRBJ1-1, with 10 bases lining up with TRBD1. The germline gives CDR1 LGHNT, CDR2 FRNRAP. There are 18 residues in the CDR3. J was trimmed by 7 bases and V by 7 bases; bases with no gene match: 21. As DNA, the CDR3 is TGTGCTAGTGCCCGCGACAGGGGGCGATTTGTCCCGGAGGGTGAAGCTTTCTTT. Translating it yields CASARDRGRFVPEGEAFF.

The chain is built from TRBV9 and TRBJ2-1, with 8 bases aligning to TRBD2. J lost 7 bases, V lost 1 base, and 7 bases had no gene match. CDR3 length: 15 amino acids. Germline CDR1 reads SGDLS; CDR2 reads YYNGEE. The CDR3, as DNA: TGTGCCAGCAGCGTAAGCGGTGGACTAGCTAATGAGCAGTTCTTC. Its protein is CASSVSGGLANEQFF.

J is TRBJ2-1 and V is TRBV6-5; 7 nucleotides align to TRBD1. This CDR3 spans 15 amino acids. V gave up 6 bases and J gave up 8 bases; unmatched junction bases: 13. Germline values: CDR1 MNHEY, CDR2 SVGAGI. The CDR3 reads CASRVQGLGYDEQFF. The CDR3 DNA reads TGTGCCAGCAGGGTACAGGGGCTCGGTTACGATGAGCAGTTCTTC.

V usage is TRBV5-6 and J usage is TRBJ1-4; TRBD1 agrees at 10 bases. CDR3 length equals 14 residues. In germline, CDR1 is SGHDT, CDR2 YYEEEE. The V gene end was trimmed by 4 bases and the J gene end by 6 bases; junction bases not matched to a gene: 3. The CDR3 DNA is TGTGCCAGCAGCCGACAGGGGGCCGATGAAAAACTGTTTTTT. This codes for CASSRQGADEKLFF.

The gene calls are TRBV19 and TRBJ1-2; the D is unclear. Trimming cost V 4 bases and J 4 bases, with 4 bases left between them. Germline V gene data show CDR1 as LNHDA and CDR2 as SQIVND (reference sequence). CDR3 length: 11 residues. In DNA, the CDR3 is TGTGCCAGTAGTAACACCTATGGCTACACCTTC. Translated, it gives CASSNTYGYTF. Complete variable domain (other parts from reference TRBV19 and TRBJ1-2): DGGITQSPKYLFRKEGQNVTLSCEQNLNHDAMYWYRQDPGQGLRLIYYSQIVNDFQKGDIAEGYSVSREKKESFPLTVTSAQKNPTAFYLCASSNTYGYTFGSGTRLTVV.

CDR3 sequence: CASRVYPGDATNEKLFF. In nucleotides, the CDR3 is TGCGCCAGCAGAGTCTACCCAGGGGATGCAACTAATGAAAAACTGTTTTTT. The chain couples TRBV4-1 to TRBJ1-4; D may be TRBD1 (6 bases). V shed 6 bases and J shed 0 bases, with 17 bases lying between them. This CDR3 contains 17 residues. CDR1 is MGHRA, CDR2 YSYEKL, per germline.

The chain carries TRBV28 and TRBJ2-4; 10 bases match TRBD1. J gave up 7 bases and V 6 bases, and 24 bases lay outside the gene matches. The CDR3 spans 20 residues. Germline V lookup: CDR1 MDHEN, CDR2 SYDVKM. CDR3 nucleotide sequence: TGTGCCAGCAGCTACCCATGGACAGGGGGATCGAGGGGAATGAAGAACATTCAGTACTTC. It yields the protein CASSYPWTGGSRGMKNIQYF.

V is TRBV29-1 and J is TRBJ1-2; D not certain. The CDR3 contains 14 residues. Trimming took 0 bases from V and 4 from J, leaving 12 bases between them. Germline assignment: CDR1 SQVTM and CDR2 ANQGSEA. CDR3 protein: CSVEDPTEPYGYTF. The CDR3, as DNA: TGCAGCGTTGAAGACCCGACGGAGCCCTATGGCTACACCTTC.

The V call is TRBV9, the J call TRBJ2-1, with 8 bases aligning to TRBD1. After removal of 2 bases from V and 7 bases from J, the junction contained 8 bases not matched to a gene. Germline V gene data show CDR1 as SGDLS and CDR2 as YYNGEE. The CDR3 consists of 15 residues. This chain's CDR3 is CASSVAPDRANEQFF. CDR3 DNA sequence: TGTGCCAGCAGCGTCGCTCCGGACAGGGCAAATGAGCAGTTCTTC.

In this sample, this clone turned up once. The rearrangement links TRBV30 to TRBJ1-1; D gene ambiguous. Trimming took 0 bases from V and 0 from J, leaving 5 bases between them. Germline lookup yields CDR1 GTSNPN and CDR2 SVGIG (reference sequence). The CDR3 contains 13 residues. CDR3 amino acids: CAWSVLMNTEAFF. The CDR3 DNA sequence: TGTGCCTGGAGTGTACTAATGAACACTGAAGCTTTCTTT.

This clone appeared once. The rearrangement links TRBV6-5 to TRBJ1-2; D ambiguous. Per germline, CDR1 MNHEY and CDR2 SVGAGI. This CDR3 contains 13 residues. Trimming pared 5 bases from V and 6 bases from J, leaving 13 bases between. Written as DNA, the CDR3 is TGTGCCAGCAGTCCCCCTCGCTCGGATGGCTACACCTTC. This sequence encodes CASSPPRSDGYTF.

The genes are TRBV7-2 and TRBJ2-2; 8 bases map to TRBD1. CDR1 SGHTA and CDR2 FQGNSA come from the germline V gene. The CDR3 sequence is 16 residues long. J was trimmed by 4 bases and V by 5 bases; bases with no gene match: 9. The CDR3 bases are TGTGCCAGCAGCCCACACCAGGGGGCGGGCACCGGGGAGCTGTTTTTT. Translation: CASSPHQGAGTGELFF.